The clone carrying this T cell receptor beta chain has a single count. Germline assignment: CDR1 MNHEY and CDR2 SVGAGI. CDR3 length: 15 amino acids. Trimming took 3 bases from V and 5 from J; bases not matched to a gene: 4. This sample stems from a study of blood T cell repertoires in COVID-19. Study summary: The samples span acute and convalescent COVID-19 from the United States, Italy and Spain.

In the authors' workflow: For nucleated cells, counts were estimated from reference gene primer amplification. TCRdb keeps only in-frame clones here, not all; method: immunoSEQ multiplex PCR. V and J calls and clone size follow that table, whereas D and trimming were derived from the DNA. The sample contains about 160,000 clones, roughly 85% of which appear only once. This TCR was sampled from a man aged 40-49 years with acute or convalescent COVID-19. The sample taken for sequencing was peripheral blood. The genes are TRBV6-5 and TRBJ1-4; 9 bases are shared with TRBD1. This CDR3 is CASSYSGTGNEKLFF. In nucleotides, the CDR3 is TGTGCCAGCAGTTATTCCGGGACAGGGAATGAAAAACTGTTTTTT.